The source of this T cell receptor beta chain is a study of Ad26.COV2.S vaccination and SARS-CoV-2 variants. Overall study context: Ad26.COV2.S, an intramuscular injection, was given once or twice 56 days apart.

With 7 bases clipped from V and 7 bases from J, the junction kept 19 bases outside the gene matches. The CDR3 is 17 amino acids. Germline V gene data show CDR1 as KGHDR and CDR2 as SFDVKD. Here immunoSEQ multiplex PCR was the method, and the copy in TCRdb shows in-frame clones only, minus some. The sample lists around 300,000 clones, 75% to 90% occurring once. To note about this clone: The target antigen is unknown.

The treatment denotes: about 20 received Ad26.COV2.S at low or high dose, single or two shots; roughly 5 received placebo; per-sample allocation not given. Sampling happened 63 days after the first vaccine or placebo injection. The shot given was an Ad26 vector that makes Wuhan-strain SARS-CoV-2 spike. General observations from the study: The analyses of TCR breadth and depth may have understated the size of total T cell responses. A substantial breadth of spike-specific CD8+ and CD4+ T cell responses after vaccination has been reported.

The chain links TRBV24-1 to TRBJ2-3, with 7 bases matching TRBD2. The receptor's source is a person aged 18-60 years who received the Ad26.COV2.S COVID-19 vaccine or a placebo. Specimen: peripheral blood, collected in a trial of Ad26.COV2.S vaccine versus placebo. Here the CDR3 DNA reads TGTGCCACCAGACCCACTTTTTCGGGACTATATCGGAATACGCAGTATTTT. It is translated as CATRPTFSGLYRNTQYF.